This T cell receptor (beta chain) originates from a study of control samples from healthy donors and cancer patients. The CDR3 totals 16 residues. With 2 bases removed from V and 7 bases from J, the gap between germline ends came to 15 bases. Germline CDR1 reads MNHEY; CDR2 reads SVGAGI. TCRdb's table, derived via immunoSEQ multiplex PCR, lists solely in-frame clones and lacks some. The sample has some 130,000 clones, approximately 89% seen once. Sequencing was carried out using blood. The chain employs TRBV6-5 and TRBJ1-6; D gene uncertain. This TCR derives from a man in his late teens or twenties in good health. The CDR3 DNA sequence: TGTGCCAGCAGTTACGAGATGGGCAATGGGAATTCACCCCTCCACTTT. Its protein product is CASSYEMGNGNSPLHF.